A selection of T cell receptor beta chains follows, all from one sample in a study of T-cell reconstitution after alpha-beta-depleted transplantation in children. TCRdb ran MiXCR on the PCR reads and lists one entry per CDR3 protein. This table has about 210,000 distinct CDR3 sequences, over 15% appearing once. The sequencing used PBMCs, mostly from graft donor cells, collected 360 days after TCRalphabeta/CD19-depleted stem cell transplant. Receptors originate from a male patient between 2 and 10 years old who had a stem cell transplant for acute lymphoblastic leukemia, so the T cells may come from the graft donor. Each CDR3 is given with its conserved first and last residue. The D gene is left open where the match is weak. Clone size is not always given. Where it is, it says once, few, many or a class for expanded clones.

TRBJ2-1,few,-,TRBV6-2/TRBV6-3,TGTGCCAGCAGTTACCTCGGGGATGAGCAGTTCTTC,CASSYLGDEQFF
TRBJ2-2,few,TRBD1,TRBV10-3,TGTGCCATCAGTGAGTCTACAGGGGTGACCGGGGAGCTGTTTTTT,CAISESTGVTGELFF
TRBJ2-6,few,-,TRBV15,TGTGCCACCAGCAGAGACGGCGCCAACGTCCTGACTTTC,CATSRDGANVLTF
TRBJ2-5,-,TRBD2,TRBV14,TGTGCCAGCAGCCCCATGCGGGGGGGCCCCCTAGAGACCCAGTACTTC,CASSPMRGGPLETQYF
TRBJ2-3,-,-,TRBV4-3,TGCGCCAGCAGCCGCATTCTCGCAGATACGCAGTATTTT,CASSRILADTQYF
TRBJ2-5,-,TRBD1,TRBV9,TGTGCCAGCAGCGTAGGGACAGGGCAAGAGACCCAGTACTTC,CASSVGTGQETQYF
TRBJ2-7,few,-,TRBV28,TGTGCCAGCAGTTTGCCGAATACCTACGAGCAGTACTTC,CASSLPNTYEQYF
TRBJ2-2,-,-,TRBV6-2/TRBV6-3,TGTGCCAGCAGCTGGGGCGGAACTAACACCGGGGAGCTGTTTTTT,CASSWGGTNTGELFF
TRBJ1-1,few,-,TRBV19,TGTGCCAGTACCCCAGGACATAACGAAGCTTTCTTT,CASTPGHNEAFF
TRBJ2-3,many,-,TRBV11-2,TGTGCCAGCAGCTTAGTTCGGGGCACAGATACGCAGTATTTT,CASSLVRGTDTQYF
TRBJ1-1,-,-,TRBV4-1,TGCGCCAGCAGCCTTCAGGGGCCCGCTTGGGCCAGTGAAGCTTTCTTT,CASSLQGPAWASEAFF
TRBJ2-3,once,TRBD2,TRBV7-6,TGTGCCAGCAGCTCTCAAGCGGGGCCGTCGGATACGCAGTATTTT,CASSSQAGPSDTQYF
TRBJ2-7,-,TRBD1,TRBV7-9,TGTGCCAGCAGCGGAGGCCAGGGGGCGTTAAACGAGCAGTACTTC,CASSGGQGALNEQYF
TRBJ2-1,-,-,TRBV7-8,TGTGCCAGCAGCGACCGGACTCGACCTTACAATGAGCAGTTCTTC,CASSDRTRPYNEQFF
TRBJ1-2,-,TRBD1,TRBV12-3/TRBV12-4,TGTGCCAGCAGTGCAGCGACAGGGGTAGATGGCTACACCTTC,CASSAATGVDGYTF
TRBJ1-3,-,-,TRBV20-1,TGCAGTGCTAGAGCGATAGGAGCGTCTAGCTCTGGAAACACCATATATTTT,CSARAIGASSSGNTIYF
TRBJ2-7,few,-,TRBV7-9,TGTGCCAGCAGCTTAGTAGGCCGATCCTACGAGCAGTACTTC,CASSLVGRSYEQYF
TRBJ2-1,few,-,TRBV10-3,TGTGCCATCAGTGAACCCTCCGGGGGTGGCTACAATGAGCAGTTCTTC,CAISEPSGGGYNEQFF
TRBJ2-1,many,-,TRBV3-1,TGTGCCAGCAGCCAAATGGCGAATGAGCAGTTCTTC,CASSQMANEQFF
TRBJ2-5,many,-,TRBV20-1,TGCAGTGCTACCTCGGCAGGGGTTTTGACCCAGTACTTC,CSATSAGVLTQYF
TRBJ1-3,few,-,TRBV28,TGTGCCAGCAGCGGGGGGACTTCCTGGGGCTCTGGAAACACCATATATTTT,CASSGGTSWGSGNTIYF
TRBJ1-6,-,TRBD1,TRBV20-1,TGCAGTGCTCAAGGGACAGGGTTGAATTCACCCCTCCACTTT,CSAQGTGLNSPLHF
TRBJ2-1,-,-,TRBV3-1,TGTGCCAGCAGTGGGGGGCCCGGTTTTAATGAGCAGTTCTTC,CASSGGPGFNEQFF
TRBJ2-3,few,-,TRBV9,TGTGCCAGCAGCCCCTGGATGACAGATACGCAGTATTTT,CASSPWMTDTQYF
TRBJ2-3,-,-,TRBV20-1,TGCAGTGCTAGCATACGCGTAACAGATACGCAGTATTTT,CSASIRVTDTQYF
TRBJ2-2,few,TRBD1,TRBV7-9,TGTGCCAGCAGCTTACCCCAACAGGGGGCCTACACCGGGGAGCTGTTTTTT,CASSLPQQGAYTGELFF
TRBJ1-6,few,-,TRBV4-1,TGCGCCAGCAGCCAAGTTAGGACCTCCGGGGATTCACCCCTCCACTTT,CASSQVRTSGDSPLHF
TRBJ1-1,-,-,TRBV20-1,TGCAGTGCTAGAGGGGGCATGAACACTGAAGCTTTCTTT,CSARGGMNTEAFF
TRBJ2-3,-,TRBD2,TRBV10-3,TGTGCCATCAGTGGTCCGGGGGGGCACACAGATACGCAGTATTTT,CAISGPGGHTDTQYF
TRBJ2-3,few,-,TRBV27,TGTGCCAGCTCATTCGAGGGAGCTAGCACAGATACGCAGTATTTT,CASSFEGASTDTQYF
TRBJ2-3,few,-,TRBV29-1,TGCAGCGTTCTCCGGGCCTTAGATACGCAGTATTTT,CSVLRALDTQYF
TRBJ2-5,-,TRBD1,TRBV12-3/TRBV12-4,TGTGCCAGCAGCCTTATACAGGGGGCGGCGGAGACCCAGTACTTC,CASSLIQGAAETQYF
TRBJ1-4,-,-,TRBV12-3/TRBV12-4,TGTGCCAGCCGCCGGAGGGGAATTTTGGAAAAACTGTTTTTT,CASRRRGILEKLFF
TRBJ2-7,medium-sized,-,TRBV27,TGTGCCAGCAGTTTCGGAGGGGCGGGGACCACCTACGAGCAGTACTTC,CASSFGGAGTTYEQYF
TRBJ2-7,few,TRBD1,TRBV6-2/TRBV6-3,TGTGCCAGCATATCAGGGGGCGGAACGTACGAGCAGTACTTC,CASISGGGTYEQYF
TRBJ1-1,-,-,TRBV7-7,TGTGCCAGCAGCTCTCGGGGGGGCGGTCTAGAAGCTTTCTTT,CASSSRGGGLEAFF
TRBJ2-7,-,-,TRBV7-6,TGTGCCAGCAGCTTAGTCAGTGTATCCTACGAGCAGTACTTC,CASSLVSVSYEQYF
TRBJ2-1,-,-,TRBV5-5,TGTGCCAGCAGCCCCGGGGACGGGGGCTACAATGAGCAGTTCTTC,CASSPGDGGYNEQFF
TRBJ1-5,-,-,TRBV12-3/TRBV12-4,TGTGCCAGCAGCAGAGACAGAAACAATCAGCCCCAGCATTTT,CASSRDRNNQPQHF
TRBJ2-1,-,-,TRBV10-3,TGTGCCATCAGCACCAGGTCGGGGGTTTACAATGAGCAGTTCTTC,CAISTRSGVYNEQFF